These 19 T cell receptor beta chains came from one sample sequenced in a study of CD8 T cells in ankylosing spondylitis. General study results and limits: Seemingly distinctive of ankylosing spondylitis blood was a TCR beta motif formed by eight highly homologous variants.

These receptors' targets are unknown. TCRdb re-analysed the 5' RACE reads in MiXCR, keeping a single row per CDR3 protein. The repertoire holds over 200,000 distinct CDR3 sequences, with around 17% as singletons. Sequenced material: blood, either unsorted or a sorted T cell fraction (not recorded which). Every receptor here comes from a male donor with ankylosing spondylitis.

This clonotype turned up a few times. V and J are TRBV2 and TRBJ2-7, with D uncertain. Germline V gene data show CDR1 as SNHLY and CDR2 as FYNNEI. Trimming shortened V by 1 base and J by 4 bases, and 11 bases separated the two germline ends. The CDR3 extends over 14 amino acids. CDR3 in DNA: TGTGCCAGCAGTGAAGGCCCCGCTACTTACGAGCAGTACTTC. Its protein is CASSEGPATYEQYF.

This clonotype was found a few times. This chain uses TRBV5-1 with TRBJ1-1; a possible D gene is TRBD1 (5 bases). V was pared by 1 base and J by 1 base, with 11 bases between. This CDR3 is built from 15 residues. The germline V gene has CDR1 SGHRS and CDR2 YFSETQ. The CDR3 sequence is CASSLPQTANTEAFF. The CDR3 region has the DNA TGCGCCAGCAGCTTGCCCCAGACAGCGAACACTGAAGCTTTCTTT.

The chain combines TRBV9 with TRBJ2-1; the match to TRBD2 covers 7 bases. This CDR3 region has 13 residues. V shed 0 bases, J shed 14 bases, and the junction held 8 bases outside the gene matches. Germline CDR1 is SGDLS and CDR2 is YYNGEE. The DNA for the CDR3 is TGTGCCAGCAGCGTAGAGATGGCGGGAGAGGAGTTCTTC. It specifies CASSVEMAGEEFF. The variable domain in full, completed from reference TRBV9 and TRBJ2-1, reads DSGVTQTPKHLITATGQRVTLRCSPRSGDLSVYWYQQSLDQGLQFLIQYYNGEERAKGNILERFSAQQFPDLHSELNLSSLELGDSALYFCASSVEMAGEEFFGPGTRLTVL.

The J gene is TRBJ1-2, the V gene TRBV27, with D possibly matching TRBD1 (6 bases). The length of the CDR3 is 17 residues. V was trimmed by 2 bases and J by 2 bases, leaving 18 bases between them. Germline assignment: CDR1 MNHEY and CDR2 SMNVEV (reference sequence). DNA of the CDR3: TGTGCCAGCAGTTTAGAATCCTCGGGACACATCAACTATGGCTACACCTTC. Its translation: CASSLESSGHINYGYTF.

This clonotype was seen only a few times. CDR3 nucleotides: TGTGCCAGCAGCCAATTCGGGCTTAACGAGCAGTACTTC. It yields the protein CASSQFGLNEQYF. The chain has TRBV13 and TRBJ2-7; no definite D call. CDR1 PRHDT and CDR2 FYEKMQ come from the germline V gene (reference sequence). The V and J ends lost 5 bases and 5 bases respectively, with 13 bases between them. This CDR3 comprises 13 residues.

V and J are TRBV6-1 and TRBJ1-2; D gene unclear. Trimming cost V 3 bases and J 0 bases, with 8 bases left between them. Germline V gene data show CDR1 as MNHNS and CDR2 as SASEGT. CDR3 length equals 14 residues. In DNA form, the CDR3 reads TGTGCCAGCAGTGAGGCGGGCGCTAACTATGGCTACACCTTC. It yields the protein CASSEAGANYGYTF.

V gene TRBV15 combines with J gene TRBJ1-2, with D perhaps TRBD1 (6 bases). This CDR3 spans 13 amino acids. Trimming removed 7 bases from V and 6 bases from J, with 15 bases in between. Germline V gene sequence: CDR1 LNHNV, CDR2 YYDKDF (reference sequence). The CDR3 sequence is CATTSGALDGYTF. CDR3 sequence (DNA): TGTGCCACCACCTCAGGGGCTCTGGATGGCTACACCTTC.

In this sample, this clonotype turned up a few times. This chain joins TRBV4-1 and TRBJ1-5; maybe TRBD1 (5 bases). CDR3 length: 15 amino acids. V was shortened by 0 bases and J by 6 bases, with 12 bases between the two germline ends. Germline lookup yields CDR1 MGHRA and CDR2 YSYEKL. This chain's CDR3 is CASSQDKGTGQPQHF. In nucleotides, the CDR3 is TGCGCCAGCAGCCAAGATAAAGGGACGGGTCAGCCCCAGCATTTT.

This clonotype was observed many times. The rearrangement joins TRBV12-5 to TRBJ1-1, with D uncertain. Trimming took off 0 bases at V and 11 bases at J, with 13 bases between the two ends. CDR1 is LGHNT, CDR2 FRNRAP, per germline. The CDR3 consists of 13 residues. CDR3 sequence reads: CASGLVQSLRAFF. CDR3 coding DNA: TGTGCTAGTGGTTTGGTACAGTCCTTGAGGGCTTTCTTT.

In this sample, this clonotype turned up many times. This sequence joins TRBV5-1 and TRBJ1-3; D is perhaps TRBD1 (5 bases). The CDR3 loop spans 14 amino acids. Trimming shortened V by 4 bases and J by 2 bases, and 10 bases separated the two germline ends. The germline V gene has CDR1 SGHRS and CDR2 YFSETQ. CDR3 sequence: CASSLTDTGNTIYF. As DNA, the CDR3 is TGCGCCAGCAGCCTGACAGATACTGGAAACACCATATATTTT.

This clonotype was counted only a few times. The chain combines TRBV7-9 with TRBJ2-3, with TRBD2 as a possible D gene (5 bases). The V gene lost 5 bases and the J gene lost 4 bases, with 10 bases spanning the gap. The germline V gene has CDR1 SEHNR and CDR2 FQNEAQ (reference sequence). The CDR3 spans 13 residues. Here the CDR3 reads CASSRGAADTQYF. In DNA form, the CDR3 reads TGTGCCAGCAGCCGGGGAGCTGCAGATACGCAGTATTTT.

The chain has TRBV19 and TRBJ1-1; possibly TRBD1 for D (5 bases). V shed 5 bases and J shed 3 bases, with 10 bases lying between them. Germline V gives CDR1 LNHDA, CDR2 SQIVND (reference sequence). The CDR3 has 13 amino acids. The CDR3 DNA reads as TGTGCCAGTAGTGGCAGGGCGGACACTGAAGCTTTCTTT. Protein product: CASSGRADTEAFF. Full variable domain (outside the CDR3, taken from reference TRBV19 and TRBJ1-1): DGGITQSPKYLFRKEGQNVTLSCEQNLNHDAMYWYRQDPGQGLRLIYYSQIVNDFQKGDIAEGYSVSREKKESFPLTVTSAQKNPTAFYLCASSGRADTEAFFGQGTRLTVV.

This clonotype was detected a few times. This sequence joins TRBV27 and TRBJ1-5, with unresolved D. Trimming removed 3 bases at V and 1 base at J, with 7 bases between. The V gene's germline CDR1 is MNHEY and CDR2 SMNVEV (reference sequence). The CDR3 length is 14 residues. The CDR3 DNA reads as TGTGCCAGCAGTTTCGAAGGGAGCAATCAGCCCCAGCATTTT. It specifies CASSFEGSNQPQHF.

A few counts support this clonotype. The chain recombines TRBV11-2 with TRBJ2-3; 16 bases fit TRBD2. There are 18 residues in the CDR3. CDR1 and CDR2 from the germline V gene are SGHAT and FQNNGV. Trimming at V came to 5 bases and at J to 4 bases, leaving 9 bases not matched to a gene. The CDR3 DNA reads TGTGCCAGCAGCCAGGGACTAGCGGGGGGGGTCGAATCAGATACGCAGTATTTT. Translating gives CASSQGLAGGVESDTQYF. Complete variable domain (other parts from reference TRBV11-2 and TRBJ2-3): EAGVAQSPRYKIIEKRQSVAFWCNPISGHATLYWYQQILGQGPKLLIQFQNNGVVDDSQLPKDRFSAERLKGVDSTLKIQPAKLEDSAVYLCASSQGLAGGVESDTQYFGPGTRLTVL.

CDR3 nucleotide sequence: TGTGCCAGCAGTGAGACTAGCGGGGACTACAATGAGCAGTTCTTC. This sequence encodes CASSETSGDYNEQFF. J is TRBJ2-1 and V is TRBV6-4; 11 bases align to TRBD2. The CDR3 runs to 15 residues. J was trimmed by 3 bases and V by 3 bases; bases with no gene match: 1. Germline CDR1 is MRHNA and CDR2 is SNTAGT.

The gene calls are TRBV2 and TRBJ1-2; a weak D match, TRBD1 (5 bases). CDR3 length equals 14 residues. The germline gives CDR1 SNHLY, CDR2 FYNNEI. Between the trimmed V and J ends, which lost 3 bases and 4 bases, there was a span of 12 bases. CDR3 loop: CASSDAWGSYGYTF. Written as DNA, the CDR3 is TGTGCCAGCAGTGACGCCTGGGGGTCCTATGGCTACACCTTC.

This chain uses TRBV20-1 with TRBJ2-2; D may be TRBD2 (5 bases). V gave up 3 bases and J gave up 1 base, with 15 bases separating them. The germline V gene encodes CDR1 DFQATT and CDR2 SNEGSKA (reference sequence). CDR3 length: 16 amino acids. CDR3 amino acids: CSASPPPDWNTGELFF. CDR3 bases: TGCAGTGCTAGTCCCCCCCCGGACTGGAACACCGGGGAGCTGTTTTTT.

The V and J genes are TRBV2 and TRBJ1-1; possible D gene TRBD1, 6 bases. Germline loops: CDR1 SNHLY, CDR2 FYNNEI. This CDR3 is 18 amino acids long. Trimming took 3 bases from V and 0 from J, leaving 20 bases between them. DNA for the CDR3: TGTGCCAGCAGTGACCGACAGGTCTGGAGCGGGATGAACACTGAAGCTTTCTTT. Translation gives CASSDRQVWSGMNTEAFF.

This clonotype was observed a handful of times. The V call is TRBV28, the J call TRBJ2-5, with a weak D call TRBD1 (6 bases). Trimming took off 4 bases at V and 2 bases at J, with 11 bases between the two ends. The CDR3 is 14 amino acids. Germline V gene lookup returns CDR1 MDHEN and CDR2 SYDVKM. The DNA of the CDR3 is TGTGCCAGCAGTTCGCGACAGGAACAAGAGACCCAGTACTTC. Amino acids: CASSSRQEQETQYF.